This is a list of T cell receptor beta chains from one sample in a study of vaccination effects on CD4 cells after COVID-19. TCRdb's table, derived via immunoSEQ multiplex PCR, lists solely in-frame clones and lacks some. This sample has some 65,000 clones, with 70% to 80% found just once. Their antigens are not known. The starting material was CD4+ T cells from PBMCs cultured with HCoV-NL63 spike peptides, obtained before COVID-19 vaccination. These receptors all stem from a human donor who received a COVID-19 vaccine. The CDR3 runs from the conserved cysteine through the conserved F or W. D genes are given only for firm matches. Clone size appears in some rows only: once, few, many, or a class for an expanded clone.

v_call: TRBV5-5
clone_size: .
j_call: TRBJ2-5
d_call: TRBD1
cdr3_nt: TGTGCCAGCAGCCCGGGACAGGGAAAGACCCAGTACTTC
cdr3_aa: CASSPGQGKTQYF

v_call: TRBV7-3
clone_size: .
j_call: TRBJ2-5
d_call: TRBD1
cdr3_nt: TGTGCCAGCAGCTCGGGACAGCAAGAGACCCAGTACTTC
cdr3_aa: CASSSGQQETQYF

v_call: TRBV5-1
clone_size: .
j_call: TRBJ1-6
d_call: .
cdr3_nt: TGCGCCAGCAGCGTAGTGGTTTCCCCCCTCTTTTTTTTT
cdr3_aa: CASSVVVSPLFFF

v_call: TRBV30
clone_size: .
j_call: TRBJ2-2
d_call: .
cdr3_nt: TGTGCCTGGAGGTGGGGCAAGGACACCGGGGAGCTGTTTTTT
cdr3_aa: CAWRWGKDTGELFF

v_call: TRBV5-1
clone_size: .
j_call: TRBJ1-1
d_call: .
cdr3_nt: TGCGCCAGCAGCCCTGACTCCACAGGGACTGAAGCTTTCTTT
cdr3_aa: CASSPDSTGTEAFF

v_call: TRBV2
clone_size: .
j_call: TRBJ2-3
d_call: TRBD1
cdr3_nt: TGTGCCAGCAGTTCGACAGGGGTCACAGATACGCAGTATTTT
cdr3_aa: CASSSTGVTDTQYF

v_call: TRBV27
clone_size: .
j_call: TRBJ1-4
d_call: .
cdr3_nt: TGTGCCAGCAGTCGAACGATCACAGGGATTAACGAAAAACTGTTTTTT
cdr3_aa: CASSRTITGINEKLFF

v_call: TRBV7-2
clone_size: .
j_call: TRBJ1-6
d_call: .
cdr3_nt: TGTGCCAGCAGCTCAGTCACGGGGCCGTCACCCCTCCACTTT
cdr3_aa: CASSSVTGPSPLHF

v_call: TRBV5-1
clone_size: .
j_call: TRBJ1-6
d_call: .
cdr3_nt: TGCGCCAGCAGCACCCGGGGCCCGGGGCTTTATAATTCACCCCTCCACTTT
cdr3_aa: CASSTRGPGLYNSPLHF

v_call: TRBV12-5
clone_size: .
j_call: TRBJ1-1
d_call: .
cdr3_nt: TGTGCTAGTGCCCTCAGTGGGGGTAACACTGAAGCTTTCTTT
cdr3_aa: CASALSGGNTEAFF

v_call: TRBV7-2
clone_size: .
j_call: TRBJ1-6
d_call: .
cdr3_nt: TGTGCCAGCAGCTTGGGGAACAGGGTGAGTAATTCACCCCTCCACTTT
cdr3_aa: CASSLGNRVSNSPLHF

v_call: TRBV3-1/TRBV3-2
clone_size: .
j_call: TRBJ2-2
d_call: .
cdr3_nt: TGTGCCAGCAGCCAAATATATGTATCCGGGGAGCTGTTTTTT
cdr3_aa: CASSQIYVSGELFF

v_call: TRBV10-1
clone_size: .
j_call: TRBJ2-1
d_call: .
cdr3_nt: TGCGCCAGCAGTGATCTACGGGGGATCAATGAGCAGTTCTTC
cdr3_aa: CASSDLRGINEQFF

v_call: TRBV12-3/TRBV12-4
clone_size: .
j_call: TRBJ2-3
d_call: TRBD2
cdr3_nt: TGTGCCAGCAGTTTAGGGGAGGGAGATACGCAGTATTTT
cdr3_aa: CASSLGEGDTQYF

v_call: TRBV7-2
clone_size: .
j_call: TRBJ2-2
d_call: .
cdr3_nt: TGTGCCAGCAGCTTTTACACCGGGGAGCTGTTTTTT
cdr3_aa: CASSFYTGELFF

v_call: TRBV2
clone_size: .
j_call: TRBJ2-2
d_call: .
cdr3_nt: TGTGCCAGCAGTGAGCAAATGGGGGCGAACACCGGGGAGCTGTTTTTT
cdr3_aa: CASSEQMGANTGELFF

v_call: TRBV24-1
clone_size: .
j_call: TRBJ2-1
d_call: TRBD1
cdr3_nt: TGTGCCACCAGTGAACCGGACAGGGAACGGCAGTTCTTC
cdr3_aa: CATSEPDRERQFF

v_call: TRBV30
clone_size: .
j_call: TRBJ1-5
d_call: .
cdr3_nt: TGTGCCTGGAGTGTGGGTCTCGCTCATCACCCCCAGCATTTT
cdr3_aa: CAWSVGLAHHPQHF

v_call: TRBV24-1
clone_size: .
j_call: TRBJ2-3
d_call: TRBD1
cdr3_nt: TGTGCCACCAGTGGAAGGGGGCACGGCACAGATACGCAGTATTTT
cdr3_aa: CATSGRGHGTDTQYF

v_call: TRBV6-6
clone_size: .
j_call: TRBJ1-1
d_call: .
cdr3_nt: TGTGCCACAGTCGACTCGAACACTGAAGCTTTCTTT
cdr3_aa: CATVDSNTEAFF

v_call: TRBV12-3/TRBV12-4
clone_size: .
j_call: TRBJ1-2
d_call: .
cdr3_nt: TGTGCCAGCAGTTTACAGGGGAACTATGGCTACACCTTC
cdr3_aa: CASSLQGNYGYTF

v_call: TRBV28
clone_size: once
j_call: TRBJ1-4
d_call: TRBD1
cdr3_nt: TGTGCCAGCAGTTCGACACAGGGGGCGGCTAATGAAAAACTGTTTTTT
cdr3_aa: CASSSTQGAANEKLFF

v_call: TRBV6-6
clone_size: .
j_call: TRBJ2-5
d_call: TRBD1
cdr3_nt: TGTGCCAGCAGTTACCGACAGGGGGCTCAGGAGACCCAGTACTTC
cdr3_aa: CASSYRQGAQETQYF

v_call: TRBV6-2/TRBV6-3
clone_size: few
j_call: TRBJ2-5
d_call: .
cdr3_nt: TGTGCCAGCAGTTACGGGGGAAACCCGGGGGAGACCCAGTACTTC
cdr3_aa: CASSYGGNPGETQYF

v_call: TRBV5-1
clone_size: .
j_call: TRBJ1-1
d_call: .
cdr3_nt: TGCGCCAGCAGCTTGGACACCATGAACACTGAAGCTTTCTTT
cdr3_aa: CASSLDTMNTEAFF

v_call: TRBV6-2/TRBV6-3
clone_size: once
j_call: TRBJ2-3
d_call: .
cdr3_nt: TGTGCCAGCAGTTACGCAAGGACAGCCAGCACAGATACGCAGTATTTT
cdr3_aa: CASSYARTASTDTQYF

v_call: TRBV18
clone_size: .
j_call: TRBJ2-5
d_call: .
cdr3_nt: TGTGCCAGCTCACCACGGAACAACCAAGAGACCCAGTACTTC
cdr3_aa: CASSPRNNQETQYF

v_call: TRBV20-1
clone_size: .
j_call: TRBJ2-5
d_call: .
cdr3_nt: TGCAGTGCTAGAGGAGTAGAGACCCAGTACTTC
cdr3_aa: CSARGVETQYF

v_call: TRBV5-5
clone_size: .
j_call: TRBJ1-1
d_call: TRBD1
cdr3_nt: TGTGCCAGCGGAGGACAGGGGAACACTGAAGCTTTCTTT
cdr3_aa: CASGGQGNTEAFF

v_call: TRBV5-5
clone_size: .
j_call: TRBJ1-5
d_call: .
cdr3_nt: TGTGCCAGCAGCTTTGGACACAACAATCAGCCCCAGCATTTT
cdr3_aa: CASSFGHNNQPQHF

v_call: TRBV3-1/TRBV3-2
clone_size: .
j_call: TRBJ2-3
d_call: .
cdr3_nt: TGTGCCAGCAGCGGAACGGGGGGCCTGGATACGCAGTATTTT
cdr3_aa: CASSGTGGLDTQYF

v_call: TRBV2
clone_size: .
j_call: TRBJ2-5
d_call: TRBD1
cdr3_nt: TGTGCCAGCAGGGGACAGGGCTTAGAGACCCAGTACTTC
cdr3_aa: CASRGQGLETQYF

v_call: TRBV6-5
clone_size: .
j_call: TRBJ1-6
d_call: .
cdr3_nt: TGTGCCAGCAGGCCCCAACCCTGGGGCGACTCACCCCTCCACTTT
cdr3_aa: CASRPQPWGDSPLHF

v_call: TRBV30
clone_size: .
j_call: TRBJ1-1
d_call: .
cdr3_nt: TGTGCCCTGGACAAGGGGAACACTGAAGCTTTCTTT
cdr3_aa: CALDKGNTEAFF

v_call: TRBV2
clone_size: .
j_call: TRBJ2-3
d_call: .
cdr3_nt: TGTGCCAGCAGTGGGCAGGTCACAGATACGCAGTATTTT
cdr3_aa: CASSGQVTDTQYF

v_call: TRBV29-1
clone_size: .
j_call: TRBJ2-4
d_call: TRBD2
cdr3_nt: TGCAGCGTTGAAATGACGAAGATCAGCGGGGGGCGGAACATTCAGTACTTC
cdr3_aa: CSVEMTKISGGRNIQYF

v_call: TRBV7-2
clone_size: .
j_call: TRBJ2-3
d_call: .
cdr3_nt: TGTGCCAGCCGACTTTCATCAGATACGCAGTATTTT
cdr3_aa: CASRLSSDTQYF

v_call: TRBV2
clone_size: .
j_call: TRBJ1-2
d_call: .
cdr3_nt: TGTGCCAGCGGTGGGGAGAGGGACACCGATAACTATGGCTACACCTTC
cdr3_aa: CASGGERDTDNYGYTF

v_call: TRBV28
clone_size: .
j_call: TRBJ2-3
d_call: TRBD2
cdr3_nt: TGTGCCAGCAGTTCCTCTAGCGGGGGGGATCAAACGCAGTATTTT
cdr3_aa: CASSSSSGGDQTQYF

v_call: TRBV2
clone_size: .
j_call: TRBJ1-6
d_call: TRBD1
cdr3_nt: TGTGCCAGCAGTCAAAGGACAGGGGGTAATTCACCCCTCCACTTT
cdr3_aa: CASSQRTGGNSPLHF

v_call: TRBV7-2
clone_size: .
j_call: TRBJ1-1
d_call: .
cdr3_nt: TGTGCCAGCAGCGTTCTTACAGCGAACACTGAAGCTTTCTTT
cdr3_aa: CASSVLTANTEAFF

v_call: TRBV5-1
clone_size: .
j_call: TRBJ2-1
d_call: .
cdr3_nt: TGCGCCAGCAGGGCCGGGACGGCCGAGTACAATGAGCAGTTCTTC
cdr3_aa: CASRAGTAEYNEQFF

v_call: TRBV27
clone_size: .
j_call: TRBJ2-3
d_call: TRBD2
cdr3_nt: TGTGCCAGCAGAGAAATAGCGGGGGGGGATACGCAGTATTTT
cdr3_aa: CASREIAGGDTQYF

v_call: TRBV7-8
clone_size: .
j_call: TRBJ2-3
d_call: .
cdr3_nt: TGTGCCAGCAGCCCTTATACAGATACGCAGTATTTT
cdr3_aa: CASSPYTDTQYF

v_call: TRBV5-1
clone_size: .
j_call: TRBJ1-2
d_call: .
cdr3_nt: TGCGCCAGCAGCTTGGTGCCCGAGCCCATCTATGGCTACACCTTC
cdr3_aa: CASSLVPEPIYGYTF

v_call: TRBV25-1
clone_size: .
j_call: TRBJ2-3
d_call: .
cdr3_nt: TGTGCCAGCAGTGACCGAGTAATGGCCACAGATACGCAGTATTTT
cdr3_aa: CASSDRVMATDTQYF

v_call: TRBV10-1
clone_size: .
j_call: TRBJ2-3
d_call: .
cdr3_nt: TGCGCCAGCAGCGCTAGCACAGATACGCAGTATTTT
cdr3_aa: CASSASTDTQYF

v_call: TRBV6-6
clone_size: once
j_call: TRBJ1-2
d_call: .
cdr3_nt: TGTGCCAGCAGTTACTCGACACGTAAGGATGGCTACACCTTC
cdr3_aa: CASSYSTRKDGYTF

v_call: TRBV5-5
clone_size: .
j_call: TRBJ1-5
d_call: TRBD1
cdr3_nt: TGTGCCAGCAGCAAAGGGACAGGGGTCTCGCCCCAGCATTTT
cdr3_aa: CASSKGTGVSPQHF

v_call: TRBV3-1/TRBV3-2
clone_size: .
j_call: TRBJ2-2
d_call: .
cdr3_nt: TGTGCCAGCAGCCAAACAGGCGGGGCTTACACCGGGGAGCTGTTTTTT
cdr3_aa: CASSQTGGAYTGELFF

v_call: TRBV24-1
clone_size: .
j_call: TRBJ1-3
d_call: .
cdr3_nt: TGTGCCACCAGTGATCCGGGGGCCGGTGGAAACACCATATATTTT
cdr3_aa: CATSDPGAGGNTIYF

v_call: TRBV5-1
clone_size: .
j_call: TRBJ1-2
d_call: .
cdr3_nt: TGCGCCAGCAGCTTGGTTCTAGGGGACTATGGCTACACCTTC
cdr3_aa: CASSLVLGDYGYTF

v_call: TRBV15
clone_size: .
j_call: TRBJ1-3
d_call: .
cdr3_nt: TGTGCCACCAGCATGGGGGCAGCCACCATATATTTT
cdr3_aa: CATSMGAATIYF

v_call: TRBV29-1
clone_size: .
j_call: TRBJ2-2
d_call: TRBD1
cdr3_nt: TGCAGCGTTGTCAGGGGGCTTGGCGGGGAGCTGTTTTTT
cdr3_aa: CSVVRGLGGELFF

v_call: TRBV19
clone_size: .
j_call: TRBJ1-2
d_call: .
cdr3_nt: TGTGCCAGTAGTATCGGCCAGGCTAACTATGGCTACACCTTC
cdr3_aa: CASSIGQANYGYTF

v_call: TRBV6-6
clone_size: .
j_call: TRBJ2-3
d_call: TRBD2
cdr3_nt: TGTGCCAGCAGTTATAAGGCGGGGGCAGATACGCAGTATTTT
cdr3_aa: CASSYKAGADTQYF

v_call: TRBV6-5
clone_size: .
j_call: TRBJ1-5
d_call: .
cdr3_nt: TGTGCCAGCAGATCAGGGTATAGCAATCAGCCCCAGCATTTT
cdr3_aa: CASRSGYSNQPQHF

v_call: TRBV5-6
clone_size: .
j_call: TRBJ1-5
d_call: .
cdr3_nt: TGTGCCAGCAGCTTGTGGCAGGGAATCAATCAGCCCCAGCATTTT
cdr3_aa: CASSLWQGINQPQHF

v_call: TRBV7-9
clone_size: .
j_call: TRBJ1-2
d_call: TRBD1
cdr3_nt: TGTGCCAGCAGCTTAGAGCCCAGGACAGGGGATTATGGCTACACCTTC
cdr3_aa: CASSLEPRTGDYGYTF